Below, 11 T cell receptor beta chains from the same sample are listed, as sequenced in a study of blood T cell repertoires in COVID-19. Produced via immunoSEQ multiplex PCR; TCRdb's table is partial and in-frame only. The sample holds around 120,000 clones, around 87% seen once. The sample comprised peripheral blood. These receptors all come from a woman in her 70s with acute or convalescent COVID-19.

V usage is TRBV30 and J usage is TRBJ1-2, with D unclear. V gave up 5 bases and J gave up 1 base, with 23 bases separating them. This CDR3 region has 17 residues. Germline V CDR1 and CDR2: GTSNPN, SVGIG (reference sequence). CDR3 nucleotide sequence: TGTGCCTGGGGGTTCCCGGAGAGGGCCAATCTTAACTATGGCTACACCTTC. Protein product: CAWGFPERANLNYGYTF.

This rearrangement joins TRBV7-9 to TRBJ2-2; no clear D. CDR1 SEHNR and CDR2 FQNEAQ come from the germline V gene (reference sequence). The V gene lost 5 bases and the J gene lost 4 bases, with 8 bases spanning the gap. The CDR3 extends over 13 amino acids. CDR3 protein: CASSLPSTGELFF. The CDR3 bases are TGTGCCAGCAGCCTACCATCCACCGGGGAGCTGTTTTTT. The whole variable domain, remainder taken from reference TRBV7-9 and TRBJ2-2, is DTGVSQNPRHKITKRGQNVTFRCDPISEHNRLYWYRQTLGQGPEFLTYFQNEAQLEKSRLLSDRFSAERPKGSFSTLEIQRTEQGDSAMYLCASSLPSTGELFFGEGSRLTVL.

This clone was recorded once. The chain employs TRBV4-1 and TRBJ1-1, with 7 bases matching TRBD1. In germline, CDR1 is MGHRA, CDR2 YSYEKL. J was trimmed by 4 bases and V by 1 base; bases with no gene match: 6. This CDR3 spans 15 amino acids. DNA of the CDR3: TGCGCCAGCAGCCAAGTTCGCGCAGGGGGCACTGAAGCTTTCTTT. As protein: CASSQVRAGGTEAFF.

The rearrangement joins TRBV5-1 to TRBJ2-2; 9 nucleotides align to TRBD2. The CDR3 has 16 amino acids. From germline, CDR1 is SGHRS and CDR2 YFSETQ. J lost 4 bases, V lost 3 bases, and 7 bases had no gene match. CDR3 coding DNA: TGCGCCAGCAGCTCGCTAGCGGGGTCGGGCACCGGGGAGCTGTTTTTT. Translated: CASSSLAGSGTGELFF.

The rearrangement links TRBV5-1 to TRBJ1-1, with 7 bases identical to TRBD1. The germline V gene encodes CDR1 SGHRS and CDR2 YFSETQ. There are 14 residues in the CDR3. Trimming removed 3 bases from V and 4 bases from J; junction bases left unmatched: 6. This CDR3 is CASSSYTGVTEAFF. CDR3 nucleotide sequence: TGCGCCAGCAGCTCGTATACAGGGGTCACTGAAGCTTTCTTT.

This sequence joins TRBV5-4 and TRBJ2-3; no clear D gene. With 4 bases removed from V and 2 bases from J, the gap between germline ends came to 11 bases. The germline CDR1 and CDR2 sequences are SGHNT and YYREEE (reference sequence). The CDR3 extends over 14 amino acids. Here the CDR3 reads CASSPPLATDTQYF. The CDR3 DNA follows: TGTGCCAGCAGCCCCCCCCTGGCCACAGATACGCAGTATTTT.

J is TRBJ1-6 and V is TRBV30; D may be TRBD1 (5 bases). The CDR3 extends over 15 amino acids. Germline V gene data show CDR1 as GTSNPN and CDR2 as SVGIG (reference sequence). The V and J ends lost 2 bases and 7 bases respectively, with 15 bases between them. In DNA, the CDR3 is TGTGCCTGGAGTAGTCCCCGGGGGGAGAATTCACCCCTCCACTTT. Amino acid sequence: CAWSSPRGENSPLHF.

The CDR3: CASSAGSGGAHNEQFF. As DNA, the CDR3 is TGTGCCAGCAGCGCCGGTAGCGGGGGGGCCCACAATGAGCAGTTCTTC. The genes are TRBV7-9 and TRBJ2-1, with 11 bases aligning to TRBD2. The CDR3 sequence is 16 residues long. The germline V gene encodes CDR1 SEHNR and CDR2 FQNEAQ (reference sequence). J gave up 5 bases and V 5 bases, and 8 bases lay outside the gene matches.

The V gene is TRBV2, the J gene TRBJ1-1, with 10 bases fitting TRBD1. With 4 bases clipped from V and 0 bases from J, the junction kept 5 bases outside the gene matches. Germline CDR1 reads SNHLY; CDR2 reads FYNNEI. This CDR3 region has 16 residues. The CDR3 reads CASSAGQGNMNTEAFF. CDR3 coding DNA: TGTGCCAGCAGTGCGGGACAGGGGAACATGAACACTGAAGCTTTCTTT.

V usage is TRBV7-9 and J usage is TRBJ1-4, with TRBD1 identical over 8 bases. The CDR3 loop spans 15 amino acids. The V and J ends lost 5 bases and 4 bases, in that order; junction bases with no gene match: 6. Germline V gene lookup returns CDR1 SEHNR and CDR2 FQNEAQ (reference sequence). The CDR3 DNA is TGTGCCAGCAGCCCAGGACAGGGCCTTAATGAAAAACTGTTTTTT. This encodes CASSPGQGLNEKLFF.

J is TRBJ1-1 and V is TRBV7-9; 10 nucleotides align to TRBD1. This CDR3 has 14 amino acids. The germline V gene has CDR1 SEHNR and CDR2 FQNEAQ (reference sequence). The trim removed 1 base at V and 8 bases at J, leaving 4 bases unmatched. CDR3 in amino acids: CASSLVVTGGEAFF. DNA for the CDR3: TGTGCCAGCAGCTTAGTTGTGACAGGGGGCGAAGCTTTCTTT.